The 27 T cell receptor beta chains in this list originate from one sample, sequenced in a study of CD8+ T cells in alopecia areata. Sample treatment: oral pan-JAK inhibitor, 5-10 mg twice daily. RNA extraction was followed by reverse transcription into cDNA, which acted as the sequencing template. The repertoire was sequenced with immunoSEQ multiplex PCR; TCRdb's copy has only in-frame clones and lacks some. The table has 150,000 to 200,000 clones, 60% seen once; the top ten hold about 0.94%. This specimen consisted of CD4+ T cells sorted from blood, obtained at week 24, from a patient treated with tofacitinib. These receptors were collected from a human donor with alopecia areata.

This clone was observed at least ten times. The chain has TRBV5-1 and TRBJ2-1, with 7 bases that match TRBD2. This CDR3 contains 13 residues. Germline V gene sequence: CDR1 SGHRS, CDR2 YFSETQ. Trimming at V came to 0 bases and at J to 10 bases, leaving 4 bases not matched to a gene. CDR3 sequence (DNA): TGCGCCAGCAGCTTGGGACTAGCAGGGGAGCAGTTCTTC. It codes for CASSLGLAGEQFF.

This chain uses TRBV30 with TRBJ2-6; D remains ambiguous. V was cut by 1 base and J by 0 bases, with 7 bases left in between. Per germline, CDR1 GTSNPN and CDR2 SVGIG (reference sequence). The CDR3 has 15 residues. The CDR3 sequence is CAWSGLYSGANVLTF. In DNA, the CDR3 is TGTGCCTGGAGTGGACTTTACTCTGGGGCCAACGTCCTGACTTTC. The full variable domain, completed using reference TRBV30 and TRBJ2-6, is SQTIHQWPATLVQPVGSPLSLECTVEGTSNPNLYWYRQAAGRGLQLLFYSVGIGQISSEVPQNLSASRPQDRQFILSSKKLLLSDSGFYLCAWSGLYSGANVLTFGAGSRLTVL.

The chain's CDR3 is CSASPGRTEAFF. CDR3 DNA sequence: TGCAGCGCCTCACCCGGGAGGACAGAAGCTTTCTTT. The chain couples TRBV29-1 to TRBJ1-1, with a weak D call TRBD1 (5 bases). Looked up from germline, CDR1 is SQVTM and CDR2 is ANQGSEA. This CDR3 region has 12 residues. V lost 7 bases and J 8 bases, leaving 17 bases between the germline ends.

V usage is TRBV29-1 and J usage is TRBJ2-7; D possibly corresponds to TRBD2 (7 bases). The CDR3 has 13 residues. Germline CDR1 and CDR2: SQVTM and ANQGSEA. V was pared by 4 bases and J by 0 bases, with 10 bases between. CDR3 coding DNA: TGCAGCGTTGGGGAGGGGGGCTCCTACGAGCAGTACTTC. Translating it yields CSVGEGGSYEQYF.

The V gene is TRBV7-2, the J gene TRBJ1-5; D not certain. V was cut by 6 bases and J by 5 bases, with 17 bases left in between. The CDR3 length is 15 residues. CDR1 and CDR2 (germline): SGHTA, FQGNSA. For the CDR3, the DNA is TGTGCCAGCAGTCAACGGTCAGGTTACGATCAGCCCCAGCATTTT. It specifies CASSQRSGYDQPQHF.

V is TRBV13 and J is TRBJ1-2; 8 bases match TRBD1. Germline V gives CDR1 PRHDT, CDR2 FYEKMQ (reference sequence). The CDR3 has 15 residues. Losses at the gene ends were 4 bases for V and 6 bases for J; bases not matched to a gene: 10. Here the CDR3 DNA reads TGTGCCAGCAGCTCCGGACAGGGAGGGGTAAATGGCTACACCTTC. Protein: CASSSGQGGVNGYTF.

The chain is built from TRBV2 and TRBJ2-3; D not certain. The CDR3 runs 14 residues. Germline lookup yields CDR1 SNHLY and CDR2 FYNNEI. The germline V and J ends were trimmed by 6 bases and 1 base, with 11 bases remaining between them. As DNA, the CDR3 is TGTGCCAGCAGCACACGGACCCGCACAGATACGCAGTATTTT. Protein sequence: CASSTRTRTDTQYF.

The chain employs TRBV30 and TRBJ2-1; unclear D gene. Germline values: CDR1 GTSNPN, CDR2 SVGIG (reference sequence). Between the trimmed V and J ends, which lost 2 bases and 6 bases, there was a span of 14 bases. The CDR3 totals 14 residues. CDR3 sequence: CAWSRADGSNEQFF. CDR3 coding DNA: TGTGCCTGGAGTCGGGCGGACGGAAGCAATGAGCAGTTCTTC.

This clone was seen ten or more times. The chain uses TRBV7-9 and TRBJ1-2; no clear D. The CDR3 has 13 residues. The germline V gene encodes CDR1 SEHNR and CDR2 FQNEAQ (reference sequence). The V gene lost 2 bases and the J gene lost 7 bases, with 11 bases spanning the gap. CDR3 nucleotide sequence: TGTGCCAGCAGCTTAAGTCAGGCGAGTGGCTACACCTTC. Encoded protein: CASSLSQASGYTF.

By share, this clone ranks as medium-sized. This chain joins TRBV5-6 and TRBJ2-1; 11 positions agree with TRBD2. From germline, CDR1 is SGHDT and CDR2 YYEEEE. V lost 0 bases, J lost 6 bases, and 2 bases stayed unmatched. The CDR3 spans 15 residues. The chain's CDR3 is CASSLGLAGTNEQFF. The CDR3 DNA follows: TGTGCCAGCAGCTTGGGACTAGCGGGGACCAATGAGCAGTTCTTC.

This clone has only one observation. The rearrangement links TRBV9 to TRBJ1-1; D ambiguous. Germline V lookup: CDR1 SGDLS, CDR2 YYNGEE. The CDR3 loop spans 13 amino acids. Trimming took 3 bases from V and 4 from J, leaving 10 bases between them. DNA for the CDR3: TGTGCCAGCAGCGAACGGATGGGCACTGAAGCTTTCTTT. It yields the protein CASSERMGTEAFF.

The chain uses TRBV25-1 and TRBJ2-1; 9 bases are a match to TRBD1. Germline V CDR1 and CDR2: MGHDK, SYGVNS. This CDR3 has 15 residues. V lost 7 bases and J lost 7; bases outside the gene matches: 11. The CDR3 DNA sequence: TGTGCCAGCAATCGCGGGACAGGGTTGGGGAATGAGCAGTTCTTC. Protein sequence: CASNRGTGLGNEQFF.

CDR3 DNA: TGTGCCAGCAGTGAAGTGAAGGGGATGGGTTCACCCCTCCACTTT. It yields the protein CASSEVKGMGSPLHF. V and J are TRBV2 and TRBJ1-6; D is possibly TRBD1 (5 bases). The CDR3 has 15 residues. Trimming took off 1 base at V and 9 bases at J, with 13 bases between the two ends. Germline loops: CDR1 SNHLY, CDR2 FYNNEI. The whole variable domain, remainder taken from reference TRBV2 and TRBJ1-6, is EPEVTQTPSHQVTQMGQEVILRCVPISNHLYFYWYRQILGQKVEFLVSFYNNEISEKSEIFDDQFSVERPDGSNFTLKIRSTKLEDSAMYFCASSEVKGMGSPLHFGNGTRLTVT.

This clone was seen a few times. The chain employs TRBV2 and TRBJ2-4, with 11 bases identical to TRBD2. CDR1 and CDR2 from the germline V gene are SNHLY and FYNNEI. After removal of 7 bases from V and 3 bases from J, the junction contained 8 bases not matched to a gene. The CDR3 is 16 amino acids. The CDR3 region is CASKGLAGGYKNIQYF. The CDR3, as DNA: TGTGCCAGCAAGGGGCTAGCGGGGGGATACAAAAACATTCAGTACTTC.

The chain couples TRBV28 to TRBJ2-7, with 7 bases aligning to TRBD2. The germline gives CDR1 MDHEN, CDR2 SYDVKM. The CDR3 totals 13 residues. The junction had 7 bases not matched to a gene; V was cut back by 6 bases and J by 5 bases. The CDR3 nucleotides read TGTGCCAGCAGGGGCGGGGGAATCCACGAGCAGTACTTC. This translates into CASRGGGIHEQYF.

The table lists this clone with a few counts. The chain recombines TRBV19 with TRBJ2-3, with a tentative D call TRBD1 (6 bases). There are 14 residues in the CDR3. Looked up from germline, CDR1 is LNHDA and CDR2 is SQIVND (reference sequence). V dropped 5 bases and J dropped 2 bases, with 11 bases sitting between them. CDR3 in amino acids: CASSEDSPTDTQYF. The CDR3, as DNA: TGTGCCAGTAGTGAGGACAGCCCCACAGATACGCAGTATTTT.

This clone has at least ten counts. J is TRBJ1-5 and V is TRBV2, with D uncertain. The CDR3 is made up of 13 amino acids. CDR1 and CDR2 (germline): SNHLY, FYNNEI. Between the trimmed V and J ends, which lost 3 bases and 7 bases, there was a span of 10 bases. CDR3 sequence reads: CASSEDTLQPQHF. The CDR3 DNA sequence: TGTGCCAGCAGTGAGGATACGCTGCAGCCCCAGCATTTT.

The V call is TRBV4-1, the J call TRBJ2-1; weak D call: TRBD2 (7 bases). This CDR3 contains 16 residues. The V and J ends lost 1 base and 2 bases respectively, with 12 bases between them. Per the germline V gene, CDR1 is MGHRA and CDR2 is YSYEKL. The CDR3 spells CASSQVGGATYNEQFF. The CDR3 DNA sequence: TGCGCCAGCAGCCAAGTGGGGGGGGCTACCTACAATGAGCAGTTCTTC.

This clone rates as medium-sized (0.01 to 0.1%). This chain uses TRBV7-9 with TRBJ1-1; D possibly corresponds to TRBD1 (6 bases). V dropped 5 bases and J dropped 1 base, with 11 bases sitting between them. This CDR3 has 14 amino acids. Germline loops: CDR1 SEHNR, CDR2 FQNEAQ (reference sequence). DNA of the CDR3: TGTGCCAGCAGCCCGGGACACGCGAACACTGAAGCTTTCTTT. Encoded protein: CASSPGHANTEAFF.

This clone was counted between two and nine times. V gene TRBV25-1 combines with J gene TRBJ1-1; 8 bases match TRBD1. Germline V lookup: CDR1 MGHDK, CDR2 SYGVNS. CDR3 size: 12 residues. Trimming removed 8 bases from V and 8 bases from J; junction bases left unmatched: 7. The CDR3 here is CASLGQGIEAFF. CDR3 bases: TGTGCCAGCCTAGGACAGGGTATAGAAGCTTTCTTT.

This rearrangement joins TRBV20-1 to TRBJ1-2, with D hard to call. This CDR3 spans 11 amino acids. Germline V gene lookup returns CDR1 DFQATT and CDR2 SNEGSKA (reference sequence). Trimming took off 0 bases at V and 6 bases at J, with 5 bases between the two ends. The CDR3 loop is CSAREANGYTF. The DNA for the CDR3 is TGCAGTGCTAGAGAAGCTAATGGCTACACCTTC.

CDR3: CSAHRTANTEAFF. DNA for the CDR3: TGCAGCGCCCATCGGACAGCGAACACTGAAGCTTTCTTT. V usage is TRBV29-1 and J usage is TRBJ1-1; D might be TRBD1 (6 bases). Germline assignment: CDR1 SQVTM and CDR2 ANQGSEA. The CDR3 extends over 13 amino acids. The V and J ends lost 7 bases and 1 base respectively, with 13 bases between them. The full variable domain, completed using reference TRBV29-1 and TRBJ1-1, is SAVISQKPSRDICQRGTSLTIQCQVDSQVTMMFWYRQQPGQSLTLIATANQGSEATYESGFVIDKFPISRPNLTFSTLTVSNMSPEDSSIYLCSAHRTANTEAFFGQGTRLTVV.

The chain links TRBV13 to TRBJ2-5; D not certain. Trimming stripped 4 bases from V and 4 bases from J, with 4 bases between. Germline V gene sequence: CDR1 PRHDT, CDR2 FYEKMQ (reference sequence). This CDR3 region has 11 residues. The CDR3 loop is CASSSGETQYF. The CDR3 DNA sequence: TGTGCCAGCAGCTCCGGAGAGACCCAGTACTTC.

The J gene is TRBJ1-1, the V gene TRBV5-4; possible D gene TRBD1, 6 bases. Germline V gene lookup returns CDR1 SGHNT and CDR2 YYREEE (reference sequence). The V gene lost 4 bases and the J gene lost 3 bases, with 16 bases spanning the gap. This CDR3 has 15 amino acids. In nucleotides, the CDR3 is TGTGCCAGCAGCCTTCGCAGGGGATATGACACTGAAGCTTTCTTT. This codes for CASSLRRGYDTEAFF. The whole variable domain, remainder taken from reference TRBV5-4 and TRBJ1-1, is ETGVTQSPTHLIKTRGQQVTLRCSSQSGHNTVSWYQQALGQGPQFIFQYYREEENGRGNFPPRFSGLQFPNYSSELNVNALELDDSALYLCASSLRRGYDTEAFFGQGTRLTVV.

The chain combines TRBV5-1 with TRBJ1-4; possible D gene TRBD1, 5 bases. The length of the CDR3 is 16 residues. The ends were cut back, 4 bases at V and 6 bases at J, with 19 bases in the middle. Germline V gene lookup returns CDR1 SGHRS and CDR2 YFSETQ. The CDR3 nucleotides are TGCGCCAGCAGCCGAATTGTATCGGGGGGAGATGAAAAACTGTTTTTT. It codes for CASSRIVSGGDEKLFF.

The CDR3 loop reads CASSVLTSPSNEQFF. The DNA for the CDR3 is TGTGCCAGCAGCGTTTTGACTAGCCCCTCCAATGAGCAGTTCTTC. This chain links TRBV9 with TRBJ2-1, with 7 bases fitting TRBD2. Germline CDR1 is SGDLS and CDR2 is YYNGEE. V was pared by 2 bases and J by 6 bases, with 8 bases of the junction left unmatched. The CDR3 is made up of 15 amino acids.

This chain uses TRBV6-1 with TRBJ1-1; D is unclear. Germline values: CDR1 MNHNS, CDR2 SASEGT. This CDR3 contains 12 residues. Trimming took off 8 bases at V and 4 bases at J, with 11 bases between the two ends. As DNA, the CDR3 is TGTGCCAGCCTAGGGTATGGCACTGAAGCTTTCTTT. As protein: CASLGYGTEAFF.